The subject of this entry is one T cell receptor (beta chain). Its antigen is still unknown. This sample was included in a study of cytomegalovirus exposure and HLA in healthy donors. Study overall: Inside one of the first data releases sat around 86 million unique TCRs taken from HLA-typed donors. Regarding the study as a whole: A classifier reportedly called cytomegalovirus status with high sensitivity and specificity. It was shown in a later analysis that HLA-associated TCR beta chains were more clonally expanded than other, equally common chains. In a later analysis, V- and J-gene trimming of beta chains associated with a DCLRE1C missense variant, replicated independently.

The CDR3 has 15 amino acids. Per germline, CDR1 GTSNPN and CDR2 SVGIG (reference sequence). Trimming took off 2 bases at V and 5 bases at J, with 18 bases between the two ends. Use of 60 Vbeta and 13 Jbeta primers characterized the PCR. Generated by immunoSEQ multiplex PCR, the TCRdb table keeps only in-frame clones and is missing some. The sample records about 150,000 clones, 64% being singletons. The chain couples TRBV30 to TRBJ1-2; D not resolved. Sequences were obtained from PBMCs. The clonotype originates from a young woman in good health and CMV-seropositive. The CDR3 DNA reads TGTGCCTGGAGTTTCCCCGGGAGGCGCGCGTATGGCTACACCTTC. This gives the protein CAWSFPGRRAYGYTF.